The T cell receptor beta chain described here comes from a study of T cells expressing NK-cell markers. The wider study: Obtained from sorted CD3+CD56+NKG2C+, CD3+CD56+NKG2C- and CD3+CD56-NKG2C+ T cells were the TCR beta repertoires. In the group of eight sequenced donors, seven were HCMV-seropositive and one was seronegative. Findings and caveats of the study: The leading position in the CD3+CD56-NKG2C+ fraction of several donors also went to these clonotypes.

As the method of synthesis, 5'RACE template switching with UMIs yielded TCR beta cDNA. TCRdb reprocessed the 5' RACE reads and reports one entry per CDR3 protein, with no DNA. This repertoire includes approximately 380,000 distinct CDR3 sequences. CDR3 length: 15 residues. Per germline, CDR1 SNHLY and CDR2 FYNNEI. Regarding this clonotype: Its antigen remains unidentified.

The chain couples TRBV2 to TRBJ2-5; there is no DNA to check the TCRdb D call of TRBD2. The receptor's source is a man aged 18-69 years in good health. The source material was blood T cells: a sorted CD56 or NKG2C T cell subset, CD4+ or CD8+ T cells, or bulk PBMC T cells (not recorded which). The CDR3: CASSRTPRTQETQYF.